This T cell receptor (beta chain) was retrieved from a study of technical replicates of blood from several donors. The protocol was immunoSEQ multiplex PCR, while the TCRdb copy is restricted to in-frame clones and leaves out a portion. The repertoire holds about 80,000 clones, with around nine tenths as singletons. The sequenced sample was T cells isolated from PBMCs. The origin of this receptor is a human donor in good health.

The DNA for the CDR3 is TGTGCCAGCAGCGTATCCGACGCTAGCACTGAAGCTTTCTTT. It encodes CASSVSDASTEAFF. The chain uses TRBV9 and TRBJ1-1; D unresolved. The CDR3 contains 14 residues. Trimming took 1 base from V and 4 from J, leaving 11 bases between them. The germline V gene has CDR1 SGDLS and CDR2 YYNGEE.